Sequencing of this TCR beta chain was carried out in a study of human T cells and chemical hapten exposure. With 4 bases clipped from V and 5 bases from J, the junction kept 3 bases outside the gene matches. CDR1 is SQVTM, CDR2 ANQGSEA, per germline. The CDR3 sequence is 13 residues long. The library tagged individual cDNA molecules with unique molecular identifiers. Per the original data handling: Individual samples carried between about 20,000 and 700,000 TCRs, with 85,000 to 100,000 as the median. TCRdb re-called the RACE reads through MiXCR, storing one row per CDR3 protein. TCRdb, not the authors, supplied the V and J calls. The sample yields around 65,000 distinct CDR3 sequences, about 6.5% seen once. The study, taken as a whole, reports: TCRs above 1 in 1000 frequency stayed constant with DPC sensitization.

As to time point: healthy volunteer bleed at 6 weeks. It was from unfractionated whole blood that total RNA was extracted. This clonotype was picked up many times. Its antigen remains unknown. The chain recombines TRBV29-1 with TRBJ2-3, with 10 bases lining up with TRBD1. The sequence was obtained from a female donor in good health. Some clones in this sample may be carry-over from other donors' samples. The material sequenced was whole blood. This CDR3 is CSVGQGAGDTQYF. Written as DNA, the CDR3 is TGCAGCGTTGGACAGGGGGCAGGAGATACGCAGTATTTT.